One sample yielded the 9 T cell receptor beta chains listed below, sequenced in a study of T cell responses to AZD1222 COVID-19 vaccine. Only in-frame clones appear in the TCRdb table, and some are missing; sequencing was by immunoSEQ multiplex PCR. Altogether tens of thousands of clones are present, 84% being singletons, with the ten largest covering 15% to 25%. This sample comprised peripheral blood, obtained on day 0 of AZD1222 vaccination. The receptors derive from an adult in good health.

The table lists this clone with a few counts. The rearrangement links TRBV11-2 to TRBJ1-1, with 7 bases aligning to TRBD1. The CDR3 is 12 residues long. V lost 5 bases, J lost 7 bases, and 4 bases stayed unmatched. Germline lookup yields CDR1 SGHAT and CDR2 FQNNGV. In DNA, the CDR3 is TGTGCCAGCAGCCTGACAGGGAATGAAGCTTTCTTT. It translates to CASSLTGNEAFF. The full variable domain, in which reference TRBV11-2 and TRBJ1-1 provide the parts outside the CDR3, is EAGVAQSPRYKIIEKRQSVAFWCNPISGHATLYWYQQILGQGPKLLIQFQNNGVVDDSQLPKDRFSAERLKGVDSTLKIQPAKLEDSAVYLCASSLTGNEAFFGQGTRLTVV.

The chain joins TRBV28 to TRBJ1-5; TRBD1 might be the D (5 bases). Germline V gene lookup returns CDR1 MDHEN and CDR2 SYDVKM. Trimming removed 6 bases from V and 4 bases from J, with 13 bases in between. The CDR3 has 14 residues. The CDR3 is CASSLGHRNQPQHF. CDR3 nucleotide sequence: TGTGCCAGCAGCCTCGGACACCGGAATCAGCCCCAGCATTTT.

V is TRBV9 and J is TRBJ2-5; no reliable D call. The germline V gene encodes CDR1 SGDLS and CDR2 YYNGEE. The CDR3 covers 17 residues. V was cut by 0 bases and J by 1 base, with 16 bases left in between. The CDR3 protein is CASSVEGSPVPQETQYF. CDR3 DNA: TGTGCCAGCAGCGTAGAAGGGTCCCCGGTCCCCCAAGAGACCCAGTACTTC.

This clone was seen a handful of times. This chain uses TRBV21-1 with TRBJ2-7; TRBD1 is taken as the D call from the table, unchecked against the DNA. TRBV21-1 is recorded as a pseudogene. This CDR3 spans 14 amino acids. The CDR3 region is CASSKATGFYEQYV. The CDR3 nucleotides are TGTGCCAGCAGCAAAGCAACAGGGTTTTACGAGCAGTACGTC.

This rearrangement joins TRBV6-2 or TRBV6-3 to TRBJ1-4; no definite D call. V dropped 5 bases and J dropped 0 bases, with 10 bases sitting between them. Germline lookup yields CDR1 MNHEY and CDR2 SVGEGT. This CDR3 has 15 amino acids. This chain's CDR3 is CASSNPATTNEKLFF. The CDR3, as DNA: TGTGCCAGCAGTAATCCCGCAACAACTAATGAAAAACTGTTTTTT.

The V and J genes are TRBV2 and TRBJ2-5; D unclear. This CDR3 contains 11 residues. Germline assignment: CDR1 SNHLY and CDR2 FYNNEI. Deletions cut 10 bases from V and 4 bases from J, with 10 bases between. Here the CDR3 reads CATSVLETQYF. DNA for the CDR3: TGTGCCACCTCGGTGCTAGAGACCCAGTACTTC. Complete variable domain (other parts from reference TRBV2 and TRBJ2-5): EPEVTQTPSHQVTQMGQEVILRCVPISNHLYFYWYRQILGQKVEFLVSFYNNEISEKSEIFDDQFSVERPDGSNFTLKIRSTKLEDSAMYFCATSVLETQYFGPGTRLLVL.

The chain recombines TRBV7-9 with TRBJ2-7; maybe TRBD1 (6 bases). From germline, CDR1 is SEHNR and CDR2 FQNEAQ (reference sequence). The CDR3 runs 15 residues. V lost 5 bases and J 1 base, leaving 15 bases between the germline ends. The CDR3 bases are TGTGCCAGCAGCGAAGGACCCCAGGGGTCCTACGAGCAGTACTTC. It specifies CASSEGPQGSYEQYF. The variable domain in full, with the rest retrieved from reference TRBV7-9 and TRBJ2-7, is DTGVSQNPRHKITKRGQNVTFRCDPISEHNRLYWYRQTLGQGPEFLTYFQNEAQLEKSRLLSDRFSAERPKGSFSTLEIQRTEQGDSAMYLCASSEGPQGSYEQYFGPGTRLTVT.

In its sample, this clone was seen once. The chain joins TRBV6-5 to TRBJ1-1, with D perhaps matching TRBD1 (5 bases). Trimming left V 5 bases short and J 1 base short, with 8 bases between. From germline, CDR1 is MNHEY and CDR2 SVGAGI. This CDR3 region has 13 residues. The CDR3 is CASSTQANTEAFF. CDR3 coding DNA: TGTGCCAGCAGTACACAGGCGAACACTGAAGCTTTCTTT.

The chain couples TRBV6-2 or TRBV6-3 to TRBJ2-2; 14 nucleotides align to TRBD2. CDR1 is MNHEY and CDR2 is SVGEGT in the germline V gene. V was clipped by 2 bases and J by 3 bases; unmatched bases: 11. The CDR3 totals 20 residues. The CDR3 nucleotides read TGTGCCAGCAGTTACCTCCCCGGGACTAGCGGGAGATGGTACACCGGGGAGCTGTTTTTT. It translates to CASSYLPGTSGRWYTGELFF.